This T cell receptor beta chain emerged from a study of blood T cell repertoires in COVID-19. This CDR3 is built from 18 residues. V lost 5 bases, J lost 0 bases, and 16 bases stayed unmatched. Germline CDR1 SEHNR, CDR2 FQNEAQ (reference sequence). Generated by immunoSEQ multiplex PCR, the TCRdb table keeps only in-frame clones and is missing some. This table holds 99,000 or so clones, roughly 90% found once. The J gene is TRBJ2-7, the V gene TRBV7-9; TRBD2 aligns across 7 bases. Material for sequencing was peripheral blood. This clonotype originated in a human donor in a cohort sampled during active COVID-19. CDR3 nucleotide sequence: TGTGCCAGCAGCCCCATCCATGGGGCCGGGACTAACTCCTACGAGCAGTACTTC. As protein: CASSPIHGAGTNSYEQYF.